The 26 T cell receptor beta chains below all came from one sample that was sequenced in a study of beta chain features in type 1 diabetes (dated by TCRdb to between 2018 and 2020). The protocol used for the library was the immunoSEQ multiplex PCR assay. All of the isolated RNA was reverse transcribed with the High Capacity cDNA Reverse Transcription Kit, so expressed TCRB transcripts were sequenced. TCRdb's version of the immuneACCESS table is confined to in-frame rearrangements and falls short of the full clone set. An unresolved V gene accounts for under half of the shortfall where checked; the remainder is of unknown origin. The sample table holds around 160,000 clones, of which approximately 8.8% were seen once. The ten largest clones capture under 0.75% of the sample. Which antigens these TCRs recognize remains unknown. Study-wide conclusions, independent of this receptor: Type 1 diabetes patients showed a moderate but significant shortening of TCRB CDR3 length in all four CD4+ subsets.

What was sequenced was central memory CD4+ T cells from blood. The receptors come from a woman in her twenties or thirties with type 1 diabetes.

The table lists this clone with a few counts. V usage is TRBV5-1 and J usage is TRBJ2-5; tentative D call: TRBD2 (5 bases). In germline, CDR1 is SGHRS, CDR2 YFSETQ. The CDR3 contains 14 residues. V shed 3 bases and J shed 2 bases, with 11 bases lying between them. The CDR3, as DNA: TGCGCCAGCAGCTACTCTACTAGTCAAGAGACCCAGTACTTC. Encoded protein: CASSYSTSQETQYF.

This clone has only a few counts. This chain connects TRBV14 to TRBJ2-7, with TRBD2 matching over 7 bases. The germline CDR1 and CDR2 sequences are SGHDN and FVKESK. V lost 0 bases to trimming and J lost 3 bases; unmatched junction nucleotides: 14. The CDR3 runs to 18 residues. CDR3 in DNA: TGTGCCAGCAGCCAAGAAAGATTCTTGGCTAGCGGAGACTACGAGCAGTACTTC. This encodes CASSQERFLASGDYEQYF.

The chain joins TRBV9 to TRBJ1-3; 7 bases map to TRBD1. This CDR3 is built from 14 residues. Per germline, CDR1 SGDLS and CDR2 YYNGEE. V trimming: 7 bases; J trimming: 2 bases; junction bases outside the gene matches: 6. The CDR3 reads CASDRDSTGNTIYF. CDR3 nucleotides: TGTGCCAGCGACAGGGACAGTACTGGAAACACCATATATTTT.

This clone turned up a few times. The chain couples TRBV10-3 to TRBJ2-1; 8 bases align to TRBD1. The V segment lost 7 bases and the J segment 2 bases; nucleotides outside the gene matches: 4. CDR1 is ENHRY and CDR2 is SYGVKD in the germline V gene. The CDR3 has 14 amino acids. The CDR3 DNA is TGTGCCATCAATGGACAGGGCGCCTACAATGAGCAGTTCTTC. Translated, it gives CAINGQGAYNEQFF.

This clone has a handful of counts. J is TRBJ2-6 and V is TRBV15; tentative D call: TRBD1 (6 bases). V shed 1 base and J shed 0 bases, with 10 bases lying between them. Per germline, CDR1 LNHNV and CDR2 YYDKDF (reference sequence). This CDR3 contains 17 residues. In nucleotides, the CDR3 is TGTGCCACCAGCAGAGGTCAGGGGTCCTCTGGGGCCAACGTCCTGACTTTC. It is translated as CATSRGQGSSGANVLTF.

This chain joins TRBV19 and TRBJ2-7; D is ambiguous. The V end was cut by 5 bases, the J end by 4 bases, with 9 bases between. Germline CDR1 LNHDA, CDR2 SQIVND (reference sequence). CDR3 length: 12 amino acids. This CDR3 is CASSDRTYEQYF. DNA of the CDR3: TGTGCCAGTAGTGATAGAACGTACGAGCAGTACTTC.

The CDR3 DNA is TGTGCCAGCAGTAAACAAACCTCCTACAATGAGCAGTTCTTC. This gives the protein CASSKQTSYNEQFF. The chain carries TRBV2 and TRBJ2-1; no clear D. The CDR3 extends over 14 amino acids. The germline CDR1 and CDR2 sequences are SNHLY and FYNNEI. V was clipped by 5 bases and J by 0 bases, with 8 bases between them.

This chain connects TRBV20-1 to TRBJ1-1; D gene uncertain. The V gene's germline CDR1 is DFQATT and CDR2 SNEGSKA (reference sequence). The V gene lost 5 bases and the J gene lost 3 bases, with 7 bases spanning the gap. The CDR3 is made up of 11 amino acids. CDR3 region: CSADTDTEAFF. DNA of the CDR3: TGCAGTGCTGACACTGACACTGAAGCTTTCTTT.

This chain links TRBV29-1 with TRBJ2-1; 7 bases map to TRBD2. The V gene's germline CDR1 is SQVTM and CDR2 ANQGSEA. The junction had 6 bases not matched to a gene; V was cut back by 2 bases and J by 2 bases. The CDR3 sequence is 15 residues long. For the CDR3, the DNA is TGCAGCGTTGAATGGGCGGGAGATGCCTACAATGAGCAGTTCTTC. Its translation is CSVEWAGDAYNEQFF.

This clone was seen ten or more times. This chain connects TRBV9 to TRBJ2-1; a possible D gene is TRBD2 (6 bases). CDR1 is SGDLS, CDR2 YYNGEE, per germline. The CDR3 is 15 amino acids. The V gene lost 0 bases and the J gene lost 4 bases, with 11 bases spanning the gap. CDR3 loop: CASSVDGSEYNEQFF. The CDR3 bases are TGTGCCAGCAGCGTAGACGGGAGTGAATACAATGAGCAGTTCTTC. The variable domain in full, with the rest retrieved from reference TRBV9 and TRBJ2-1, is DSGVTQTPKHLITATGQRVTLRCSPRSGDLSVYWYQQSLDQGLQFLIQYYNGEERAKGNILERFSAQQFPDLHSELNLSSLELGDSALYFCASSVDGSEYNEQFFGPGTRLTVL.

This clone has a handful of counts. The chain links TRBV7-3 to TRBJ2-1; TRBD2 agrees at 11 bases. Germline V lookup: CDR1 SGHTA, CDR2 FQGTGA. CDR3 length equals 14 residues. After removal of 5 bases from V and 8 bases from J, the junction contained 5 bases not matched to a gene. The CDR3, as DNA: TGTGCCAGCAGCGGGACTAGCGGATCGGATGAGCAGTTCTTC. This translates into CASSGTSGSDEQFF.

This clone has only a few counts. Other nucleotide sequences in the sample specify the same CDR3. The chain has TRBV4-1 and TRBJ2-1, with D maybe TRBD2 (5 bases). V was cut by 1 base and J by 4 bases, with 8 bases left in between. The CDR3 is made up of 14 amino acids. Germline CDR1 and CDR2: MGHRA and YSYEKL. The CDR3 DNA reads as TGCGCCAGCAGCCAAGGTACTAGTTACAATGAGCAGTTCTTC. The encoded protein is CASSQGTSYNEQFF.

Only a few counts were recorded for this clone. The V gene is TRBV18, the J gene TRBJ1-4; D remains unclear. This CDR3 has 13 amino acids. Germline V gene sequence: CDR1 KGHSH, CDR2 LQKENI. V lost 2 bases and J lost 4, with 5 bases in between. The CDR3 reads CASSPGLNEKLFF. CDR3 nucleotides: TGTGCCAGCTCACCAGGACTTAATGAAAAACTGTTTTTT. The whole variable domain, filled in from reference TRBV18 and TRBJ1-4, reads NAGVMQNPRHLVRRRGQEARLRCSPMKGHSHVYWYRQLPEEGLKFMVYLQKENIIDESGMPKERFSAEFPKEGPSILRIQQVVRGDSAAYFCASSPGLNEKLFFGSGTQLSVL.

V usage is TRBV11-2 and J usage is TRBJ2-3; 9 nucleotides agree with TRBD1. V dropped 5 bases and J dropped 4; count of bases not matched to a gene: 7. From germline, CDR1 is SGHAT and CDR2 FQNNGV. CDR3 length equals 15 residues. In DNA form, the CDR3 reads TGTGCCAGCAGCCCGGGACAGGGACAGGCAGATACGCAGTATTTT. It specifies CASSPGQGQADTQYF.

This clone was found a few times. This chain connects TRBV7-3 to TRBJ2-1, with TRBD2 matching 9 bases. With 5 bases clipped from V and 6 bases from J, the junction kept 5 bases outside the gene matches. CDR1 and CDR2 from the germline V gene are SGHTA and FQGTGA. This CDR3 has 14 residues. Here the CDR3 DNA reads TGTGCCAGCAGCCCCGCGGGGGGGTTCAATGAGCAGTTCTTC. Translation: CASSPAGGFNEQFF. The full variable domain, in which reference TRBV7-3 and TRBJ2-1 provide the parts outside the CDR3, is GAGVSQTPSNKVTEKGKYVELRCDPISGHTALYWYRQSLGQGPEFLIYFQGTGAADDSGLPNDRFFAVRPEGSVSTLKIQRTERGDSAVYLCASSPAGGFNEQFFGPGTRLTVL.

This clone showed up just a few times. V gene TRBV28 combines with J gene TRBJ2-7; 11 positions agree with TRBD2. CDR3 length equals 17 residues. J gave up 0 bases and V 7 bases, and 11 bases lay outside the gene matches. Germline CDR1 is MDHEN and CDR2 is SYDVKM. CDR3 nucleotide sequence: TGTGCCAGCACCCCATTTGGGCTAGCGGGGGGCTCCTACGAGCAGTACTTC. Translation gives CASTPFGLAGGSYEQYF.

The chain has TRBV29-1 and TRBJ2-1; tentative D call: TRBD2 (5 bases). Germline assignment: CDR1 SQVTM and CDR2 ANQGSEA. The CDR3 extends over 13 amino acids. V lost 1 base to trimming and J lost 7 bases, with 11 bases between them. The CDR3 reads CSVEVSTGNEQFF. As DNA, the CDR3 is TGCAGCGTTGAAGTGTCAACGGGGAATGAGCAGTTCTTC.

The V call is TRBV5-1, the J call TRBJ2-3, with D unclear. Between the trimmed V and J ends, which lost 5 bases and 4 bases, there was a span of 5 bases. The CDR3 is 11 amino acids. Germline V lookup: CDR1 SGHRS, CDR2 YFSETQ. CDR3 sequence: CASSNSDTQYF. The CDR3, as DNA: TGCGCCAGCAGTAATTCAGATACGCAGTATTTT.

This clone was detected only a few times. The V and J genes are TRBV2 and TRBJ2-3; 9 positions agree with TRBD1. V dropped 5 bases and J dropped 2; count of bases not matched to a gene: 8. CDR3 length: 16 amino acids. The germline gives CDR1 SNHLY, CDR2 FYNNEI. CDR3 nucleotides: TGTGCCAGCAGTAAGCGGACAGGGGCGATCACAGATACGCAGTATTTT. This encodes CASSKRTGAITDTQYF. The entire variable domain, with the rest obtained from reference TRBV2 and TRBJ2-3, is as follows: EPEVTQTPSHQVTQMGQEVILRCVPISNHLYFYWYRQILGQKVEFLVSFYNNEISEKSEIFDDQFSVERPDGSNFTLKIRSTKLEDSAMYFCASSKRTGAITDTQYFGPGTRLTVL.

This clone was detected only a few times. This chain joins TRBV29-1 and TRBJ1-4, with unresolved D. Germline V CDR1 and CDR2: SQVTM, ANQGSEA. V was clipped by 3 bases and J by 7 bases, with 15 bases between them. The CDR3 spans 14 residues. The CDR3 sequence: CSVDSSGGSEKLFF. The CDR3 DNA reads TGCAGCGTTGATTCGAGCGGTGGGAGTGAAAAACTGTTTTTT.

This clone was detected only a few times. The V call is TRBV28, the J call TRBJ1-2; 7 nucleotides line up with TRBD1. J was trimmed by 7 bases and V by 3 bases; bases with no gene match: 5. Germline loops: CDR1 MDHEN, CDR2 SYDVKM. The CDR3 is 13 amino acids. The CDR3 DNA is TGTGCCAGCAGTTTGGGTCAGGGGGTTGGCTACACCTTC. This gives the protein CASSLGQGVGYTF.

There are many counts of this clone. This sequence joins TRBV19 and TRBJ2-1; unclear D gene. V dropped 3 bases and J dropped 0 bases, with 6 bases sitting between them. In germline, CDR1 is LNHDA, CDR2 SQIVND (reference sequence). This CDR3 is built from 14 residues. CDR3 bases: TGTGCCAGTAGTATGGGCAGCTCCTACAATGAGCAGTTCTTC. Translation gives CASSMGSSYNEQFF. Based on the CDR3 plus reference TRBV19 and TRBJ2-1, the full variable domain is DGGITQSPKYLFRKEGQNVTLSCEQNLNHDAMYWYRQDPGQGLRLIYYSQIVNDFQKGDIAEGYSVSREKKESFPLTVTSAQKNPTAFYLCASSMGSSYNEQFFGPGTRLTVL.

This clone was observed a few times. The chain joins TRBV7-9 to TRBJ2-7; D might be TRBD2 (7 bases). The CDR3 consists of 14 residues. V lost 4 bases, J lost 6 bases, and 16 bases lay in between. Looked up from germline, CDR1 is SEHNR and CDR2 is FQNEAQ (reference sequence). The CDR3 region has the DNA TGTGCCAGCAGCTCCCATCGGGGAGGGGGCGAGCAGTACTTC. Translation: CASSSHRGGGEQYF.

This sequence joins TRBV18 and TRBJ1-2, with D possibly being TRBD1 (6 bases). Germline loops: CDR1 KGHSH, CDR2 LQKENI. The CDR3 totals 13 residues. V lost 5 bases and J 2 bases, leaving 9 bases between the germline ends. CDR3 sequence (DNA): TGTGCCAGCTCAGACGGACAGAACTATGGCTACACCTTC. Protein product: CASSDGQNYGYTF.

This sequence joins TRBV5-1 and TRBJ2-2, with TRBD2 as a possible D gene (5 bases). This CDR3 has 16 amino acids. Germline-derived CDR1 and CDR2 are SGHRS and YFSETQ. Trimming took 0 bases from V and 0 from J, leaving 9 bases between them. In DNA form, the CDR3 reads TGCGCCAGCAGCTTGGGGGCGGAGGCGAACACCGGGGAGCTGTTTTTT. It translates to CASSLGAEANTGELFF.

The chain carries TRBV2 and TRBJ1-2; 7 bases match TRBD1. Germline trimming cut 8 bases from V and 3 bases from J; bases unmatched to any gene: 9. This CDR3 has 14 amino acids. CDR1 is SNHLY, CDR2 FYNNEI, per germline. In DNA form, the CDR3 reads TGTGCCAGCGGGTCGGGCAGGGGGGACTATGGCTACACCTTC. Protein sequence: CASGSGRGDYGYTF.